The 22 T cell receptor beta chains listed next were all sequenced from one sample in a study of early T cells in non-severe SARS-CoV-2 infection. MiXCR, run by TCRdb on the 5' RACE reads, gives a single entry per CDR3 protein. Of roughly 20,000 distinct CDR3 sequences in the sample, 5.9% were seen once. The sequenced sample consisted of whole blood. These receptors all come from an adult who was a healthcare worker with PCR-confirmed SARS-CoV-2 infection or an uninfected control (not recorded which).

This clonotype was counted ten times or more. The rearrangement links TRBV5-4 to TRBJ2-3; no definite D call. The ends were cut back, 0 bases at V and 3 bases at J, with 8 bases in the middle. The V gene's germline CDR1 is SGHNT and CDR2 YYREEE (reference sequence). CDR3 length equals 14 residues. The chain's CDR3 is CASSLARATDTQYF. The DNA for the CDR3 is TGTGCCAGCAGCTTGGCACGGGCTACAGATACGCAGTATTTT.

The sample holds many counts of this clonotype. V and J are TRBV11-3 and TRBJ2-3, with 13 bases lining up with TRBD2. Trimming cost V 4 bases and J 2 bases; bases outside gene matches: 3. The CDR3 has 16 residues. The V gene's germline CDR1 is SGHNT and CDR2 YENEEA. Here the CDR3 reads CASSSGTSGTTDTQYF. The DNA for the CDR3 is TGTGCCAGCAGCTCCGGGACTAGCGGGACCACAGATACGCAGTATTTT. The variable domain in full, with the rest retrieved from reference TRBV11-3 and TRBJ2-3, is EAGVVQSPRYKIIEKKQPVAFWCNPISGHNTLYWYLQNLGQGPELLIRYENEEAVDDSQLPKDRFSAERLKGVDSTLKIQPAELGDSAVYLCASSSGTSGTTDTQYFGPGTRLTVL.

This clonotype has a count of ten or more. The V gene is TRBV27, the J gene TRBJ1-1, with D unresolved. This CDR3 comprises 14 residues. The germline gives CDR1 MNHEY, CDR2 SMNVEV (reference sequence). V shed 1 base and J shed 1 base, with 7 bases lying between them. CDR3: CASSLLVPNTEAFF. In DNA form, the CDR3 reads TGTGCCAGCAGTTTATTGGTTCCGAACACTGAAGCTTTCTTT.

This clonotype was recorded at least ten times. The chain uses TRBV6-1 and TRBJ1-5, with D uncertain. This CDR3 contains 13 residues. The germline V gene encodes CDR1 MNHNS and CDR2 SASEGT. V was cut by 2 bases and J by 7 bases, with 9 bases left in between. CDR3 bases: TGTGCCAGCAGTGAAAGCGGGAAACAGCCCCAGCATTTT. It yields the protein CASSESGKQPQHF.

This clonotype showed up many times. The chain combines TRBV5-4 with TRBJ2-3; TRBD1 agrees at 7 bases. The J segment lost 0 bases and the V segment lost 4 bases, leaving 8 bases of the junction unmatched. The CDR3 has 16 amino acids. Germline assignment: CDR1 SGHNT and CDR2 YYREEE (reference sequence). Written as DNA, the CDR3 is TGTGCCAGCAGCACGTCCGGGACAGCTAGCACAGATACGCAGTATTTT. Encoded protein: CASSTSGTASTDTQYF.

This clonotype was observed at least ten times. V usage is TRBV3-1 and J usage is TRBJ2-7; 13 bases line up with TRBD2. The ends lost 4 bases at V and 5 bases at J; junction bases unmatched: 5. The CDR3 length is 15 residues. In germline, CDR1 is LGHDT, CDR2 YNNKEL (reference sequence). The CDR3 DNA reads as TGTGCCAGCAGCCTTACTAGCGGGAGGGCCCACGAGCAGTACTTC. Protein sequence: CASSLTSGRAHEQYF.

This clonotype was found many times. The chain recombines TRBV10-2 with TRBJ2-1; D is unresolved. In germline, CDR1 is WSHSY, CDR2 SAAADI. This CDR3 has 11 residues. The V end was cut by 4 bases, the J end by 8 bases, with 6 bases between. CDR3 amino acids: CASSVVDEQFF. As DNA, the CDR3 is TGCGCCAGCAGTGTAGTGGATGAGCAGTTCTTC.

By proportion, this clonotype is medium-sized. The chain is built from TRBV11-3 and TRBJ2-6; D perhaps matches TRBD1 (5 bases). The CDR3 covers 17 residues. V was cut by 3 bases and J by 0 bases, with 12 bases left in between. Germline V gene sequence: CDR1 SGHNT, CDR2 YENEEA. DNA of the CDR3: TGTGCCAGCAGCTTGAGCGACAGTCACTCTGGGGCCAACGTCCTGACTTTC. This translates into CASSLSDSHSGANVLTF.

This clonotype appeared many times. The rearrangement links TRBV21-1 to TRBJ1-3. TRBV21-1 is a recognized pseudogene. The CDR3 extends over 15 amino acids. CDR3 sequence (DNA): TGTGCCAGCAGCAAAGAGCGGCAGGGAAGGAACACCATATATTTT. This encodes CASSKERQGRNTIYF.

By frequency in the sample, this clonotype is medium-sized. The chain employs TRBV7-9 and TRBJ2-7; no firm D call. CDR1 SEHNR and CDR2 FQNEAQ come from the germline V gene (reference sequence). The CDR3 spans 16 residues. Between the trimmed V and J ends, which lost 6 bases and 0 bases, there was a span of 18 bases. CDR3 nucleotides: TGTGCCAGCAGTAATCATCCTGAAGGCAGCTCCTACGAGCAGTACTTC. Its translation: CASSNHPEGSSYEQYF.

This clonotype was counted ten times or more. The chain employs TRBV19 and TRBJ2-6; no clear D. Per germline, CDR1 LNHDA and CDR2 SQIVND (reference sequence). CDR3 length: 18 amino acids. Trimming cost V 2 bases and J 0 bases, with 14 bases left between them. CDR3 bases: TGTGCCAGTAGTATATCCCCCCACCCCACCTCTGGGGCCAACGTCCTGACTTTC. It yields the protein CASSISPHPTSGANVLTF.

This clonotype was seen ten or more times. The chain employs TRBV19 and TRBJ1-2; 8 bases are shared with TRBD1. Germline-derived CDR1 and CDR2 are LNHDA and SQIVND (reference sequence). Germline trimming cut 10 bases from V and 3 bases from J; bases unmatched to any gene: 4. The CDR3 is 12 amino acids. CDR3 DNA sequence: TGTGCCACCAGGACAGGGCACTATGGCTACACCTTC. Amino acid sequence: CATRTGHYGYTF.

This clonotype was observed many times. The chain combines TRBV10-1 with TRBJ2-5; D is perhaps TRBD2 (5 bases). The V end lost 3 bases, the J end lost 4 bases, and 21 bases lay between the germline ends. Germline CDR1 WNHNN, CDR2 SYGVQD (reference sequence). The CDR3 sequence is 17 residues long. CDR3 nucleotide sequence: TGCGCCAGCAGTGATGGATCGCTAGCAGACAAGGGAGAGACCCAGTACTTC. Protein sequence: CASSDGSLADKGETQYF.

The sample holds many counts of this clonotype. The CDR3 is CASSQGMRTEAFF. In nucleotides, the CDR3 is TGTGCCAGCAGCCAAGGAATGCGCACTGAAGCTTTCTTT. The rearrangement uses TRBV3-1 and TRBJ1-1; no firm D call. Germline V gives CDR1 LGHDT, CDR2 YNNKEL (reference sequence). Deletions cut 1 base from V and 4 bases from J, with 7 bases between. The CDR3 is made up of 13 amino acids.

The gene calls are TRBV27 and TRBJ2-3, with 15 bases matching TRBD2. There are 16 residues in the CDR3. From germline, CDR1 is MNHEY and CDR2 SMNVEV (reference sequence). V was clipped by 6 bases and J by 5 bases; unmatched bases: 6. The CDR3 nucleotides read TGTGCCAGCAGAATGGGACTAGCGGGAGGAGAAGATACGCAGTATTTT. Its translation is CASRMGLAGGEDTQYF.

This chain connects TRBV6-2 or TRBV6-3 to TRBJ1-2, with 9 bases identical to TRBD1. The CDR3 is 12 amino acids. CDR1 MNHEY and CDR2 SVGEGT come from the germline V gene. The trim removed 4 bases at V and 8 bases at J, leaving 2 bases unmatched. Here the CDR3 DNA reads TGTGCCAGCAGTTGGGGGACAGGGGGCTACACCTTC. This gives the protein CASSWGTGGYTF.

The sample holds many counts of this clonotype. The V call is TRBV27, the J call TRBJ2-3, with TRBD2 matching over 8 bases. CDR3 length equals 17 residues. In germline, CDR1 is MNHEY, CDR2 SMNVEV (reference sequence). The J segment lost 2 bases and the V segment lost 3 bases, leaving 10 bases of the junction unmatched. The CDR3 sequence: CASSFFGASGFTDTQYF. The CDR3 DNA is TGTGCCAGCAGTTTCTTCGGGGCTAGCGGGTTCACAGATACGCAGTATTTT.

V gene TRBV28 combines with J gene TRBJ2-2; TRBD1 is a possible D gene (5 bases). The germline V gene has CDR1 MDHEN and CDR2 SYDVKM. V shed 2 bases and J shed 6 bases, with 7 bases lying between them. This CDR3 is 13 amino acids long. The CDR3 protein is CASSLAGPGELFF. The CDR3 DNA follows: TGTGCCAGCAGTTTAGCAGGGCCCGGGGAGCTGTTTTTT.

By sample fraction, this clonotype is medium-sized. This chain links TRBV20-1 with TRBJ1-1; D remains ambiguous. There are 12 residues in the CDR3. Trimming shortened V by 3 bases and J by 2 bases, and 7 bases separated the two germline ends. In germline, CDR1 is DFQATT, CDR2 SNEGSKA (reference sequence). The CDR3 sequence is CSASLINTEAFF. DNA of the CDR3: TGCAGTGCTAGTCTCATCAACACTGAAGCTTTCTTT.

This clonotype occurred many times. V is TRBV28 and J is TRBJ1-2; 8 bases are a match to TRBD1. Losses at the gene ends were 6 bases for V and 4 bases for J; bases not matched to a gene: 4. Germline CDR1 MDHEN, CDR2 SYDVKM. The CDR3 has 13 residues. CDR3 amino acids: CASRTGEGYGYTF. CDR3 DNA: TGTGCCAGCAGGACAGGGGAAGGCTATGGCTACACCTTC.

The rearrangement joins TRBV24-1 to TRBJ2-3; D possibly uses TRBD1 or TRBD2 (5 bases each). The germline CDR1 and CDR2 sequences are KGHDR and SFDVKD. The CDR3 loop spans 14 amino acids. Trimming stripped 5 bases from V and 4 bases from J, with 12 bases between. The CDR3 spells CATSAQGDADTQYF. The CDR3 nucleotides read TGTGCCACCAGTGCTCAGGGAGACGCAGATACGCAGTATTTT.

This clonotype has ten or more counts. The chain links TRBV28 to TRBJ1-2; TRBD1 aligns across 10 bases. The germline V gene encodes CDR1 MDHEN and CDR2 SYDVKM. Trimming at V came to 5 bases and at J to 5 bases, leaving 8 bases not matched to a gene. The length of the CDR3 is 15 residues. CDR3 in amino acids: CASSQAGTGEYGYTF. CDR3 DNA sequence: TGTGCCAGCAGTCAGGCCGGGACAGGGGAATATGGCTACACCTTC.